The rows below give T cell receptor beta chains drawn from one sample of a study of T-cell reconstitution after alpha-beta-depleted transplantation in children. MiXCR, applied by TCRdb to the PCR reads, yields one record per CDR3 protein. The data contain roughly 500,000 distinct CDR3 sequences, about 31% of them singletons. The specimen comprised PBMCs from the stem cell graft donor, sampled from the stem cell graft. These receptors originate from a human donor who donated a stem cell graft to a child with aplastic anemia. CDR3s include the opening cysteine and the closing phenylalanine or tryptophan. Each record gives: J gene, V gene, D gene, clone size, CDR3 DNA, CDR3 protein. A D gene is named only where the DNA matches it firmly. Clone size, where shown, is once, few, many, or a class for clones that have expanded.

j_gene: TRBJ2-4; v_gene: TRBV12-3/TRBV12-4; d_gene: .; abundance: .; CDR3nt: TGTGCCAGCACCTCAGTTGGGGGATGGCAAAACATTCAGTACTTC; CDR3aa: CASTSVGGWQNIQYF
j_gene: TRBJ1-1; v_gene: TRBV12-3/TRBV12-4; d_gene: TRBD1; abundance: .; CDR3nt: TGTGCCAGCAGTTTTGAAACTAGAGACAGGGGGAGGGCGCCTGAAGCTTTCTTT; CDR3aa: CASSFETRDRGRAPEAFF
j_gene: TRBJ1-2; v_gene: TRBV27; d_gene: TRBD1; abundance: .; CDR3nt: TGTGCCAGCAGTTCTTGGACAGGGACGGTTGGCTACACCTTC; CDR3aa: CASSSWTGTVGYTF
j_gene: TRBJ1-1; v_gene: TRBV18; d_gene: .; abundance: few; CDR3nt: TGTGCCAGCTCACCGATCCCAAGGAACACTGAAGCTTTCTTT; CDR3aa: CASSPIPRNTEAFF
j_gene: TRBJ2-6; v_gene: TRBV4-3; d_gene: .; abundance: .; CDR3nt: TGCGCCAGCAGCCAAGAGTGGACTGGGGCCAACGTCCTGACTTTC; CDR3aa: CASSQEWTGANVLTF
j_gene: TRBJ2-7; v_gene: TRBV7-2; d_gene: TRBD2; abundance: .; CDR3nt: TGTGCCAGCAGCTTAGGACCGGGACTAGCGGGGATCGAGCAGTACTTC; CDR3aa: CASSLGPGLAGIEQYF
j_gene: TRBJ1-1; v_gene: TRBV15; d_gene: .; abundance: few; CDR3nt: TGTGCCACCAGGTACTCTCGGACAGAGAACACTGAAGCTTTCTTT; CDR3aa: CATRYSRTENTEAFF
j_gene: TRBJ2-7; v_gene: TRBV11-2; d_gene: TRBD2; abundance: .; CDR3nt: TGTGCCAGCAGCTTATCCCGTGGAGCGGGAGCACTCTACGAGCAGTACTTC; CDR3aa: CASSLSRGAGALYEQYF
j_gene: TRBJ2-7; v_gene: TRBV6-1; d_gene: TRBD2; abundance: .; CDR3nt: TGTGCCAGCAGCTGGACTAGCGGGCCCGGCGAGCAGTACTTC; CDR3aa: CASSWTSGPGEQYF
j_gene: TRBJ2-7; v_gene: TRBV28; d_gene: .; abundance: many; CDR3nt: TGTGCCAGCAGTTTTCTCTCCCAAAGAGGTTCCTACGAGCAGTACTTC; CDR3aa: CASSFLSQRGSYEQYF
j_gene: TRBJ2-3; v_gene: TRBV5-1; d_gene: TRBD2; abundance: few; CDR3nt: TGCGCCAGCAGCTTAACCCACATCCTAGCGGGAGATACGCAGTATTTT; CDR3aa: CASSLTHILAGDTQYF
j_gene: TRBJ2-5; v_gene: TRBV12-3/TRBV12-4; d_gene: .; abundance: .; CDR3nt: TGTGCCAGCAGTCCGAAAAATTTAGGAAACCAAGAGACCCAGTACTTC; CDR3aa: CASSPKNLGNQETQYF
j_gene: TRBJ1-1; v_gene: TRBV6-2/TRBV6-3; d_gene: .; abundance: .; CDR3nt: TGTGCCAGCAGTTACTCGAAAAGGCTAGGATGGACTGAAGCTTTCTTT; CDR3aa: CASSYSKRLGWTEAFF
j_gene: TRBJ2-1; v_gene: TRBV6-2/TRBV6-3; d_gene: TRBD2; abundance: few; CDR3nt: TGTGCCAGCAATCGACTAGCGGGGAATGAGCAGTTCTTC; CDR3aa: CASNRLAGNEQFF
j_gene: TRBJ2-1; v_gene: TRBV24-1; d_gene: TRBD2; abundance: .; CDR3nt: TGTGCCACCAGTGATTGGGGCGGGAGTGTACACAATGAGCAGTTCTTC; CDR3aa: CATSDWGGSVHNEQFF
j_gene: TRBJ1-2; v_gene: TRBV5-6; d_gene: TRBD1; abundance: few; CDR3nt: TGTGCCAGCAACAGGGGGTATGGCTACACCTTC; CDR3aa: CASNRGYGYTF
j_gene: TRBJ1-4; v_gene: TRBV15; d_gene: .; abundance: .; CDR3nt: TGTGCCACCAGCAGAGATTACGGGACTAATGAAAAACTGTTTTTT; CDR3aa: CATSRDYGTNEKLFF
j_gene: TRBJ1-1; v_gene: TRBV9; d_gene: .; abundance: many; CDR3nt: TGTGCCAGCAGCGTAGCTTACAGGCCCGGGAACACTGAAGCTTTCTTT; CDR3aa: CASSVAYRPGNTEAFF
j_gene: TRBJ2-7; v_gene: TRBV6-2/TRBV6-3; d_gene: TRBD1; abundance: once; CDR3nt: TGTGCCAGCAGTTACTTGGACAGGGCAACCTACGAGCAGTACTTC; CDR3aa: CASSYLDRATYEQYF
j_gene: TRBJ1-1; v_gene: TRBV6-2/TRBV6-3; d_gene: .; abundance: once; CDR3nt: TGTGCCAGCAGTGGTGGGATGAACAATGAAGCTTTCTTT; CDR3aa: CASSGGMNNEAFF
j_gene: TRBJ2-1; v_gene: TRBV6-2/TRBV6-3; d_gene: .; abundance: few; CDR3nt: TGTGCCAGCAGTCCCCGTCTCCTAGAACCGTTCTTC; CDR3aa: CASSPRLLEPFF
j_gene: TRBJ2-1; v_gene: TRBV5-5; d_gene: TRBD1; abundance: few; CDR3nt: TGTGCCAGCAGCTATGGACAGGGCGGTTTGGGCAATGAGCAGTTCTTC; CDR3aa: CASSYGQGGLGNEQFF
j_gene: TRBJ2-3; v_gene: TRBV18; d_gene: .; abundance: .; CDR3nt: TGTGCCAGCTCACCACCGCAAGGACCCTCCACAGATACGCAGTATTTT; CDR3aa: CASSPPQGPSTDTQYF
j_gene: TRBJ2-7; v_gene: TRBV12-3/TRBV12-4; d_gene: TRBD1; abundance: few; CDR3nt: TGTGCCAGCAGTCCACGGGGACAGAGGGGTGAGCAGTACTTC; CDR3aa: CASSPRGQRGEQYF
j_gene: TRBJ2-2; v_gene: TRBV4-3; d_gene: .; abundance: .; CDR3nt: TGCGCCAGCAGCCAATGGGTTGGTTCGAACACCGGGGAGCTGTTTTTT; CDR3aa: CASSQWVGSNTGELFF
j_gene: TRBJ1-2; v_gene: TRBV12-3/TRBV12-4; d_gene: TRBD1; abundance: .; CDR3nt: TGTGCCAGCAGTTTGGGGGACAGGGGAGACTATGGCTACACCTTC; CDR3aa: CASSLGDRGDYGYTF
j_gene: TRBJ2-6; v_gene: TRBV15; d_gene: .; abundance: few; CDR3nt: TGTGCCACCAGCAGGCCCCATGGGGCTTGGTATCGGTCTGGGGCCAACGTCCTGACTTTC; CDR3aa: CATSRPHGAWYRSGANVLTF
j_gene: TRBJ1-1; v_gene: TRBV5-6; d_gene: TRBD1; abundance: .; CDR3nt: TGTGCCAGCAGCTTACGGCCACAGGGGAGGAATGAAGCTTTCTTT; CDR3aa: CASSLRPQGRNEAFF
j_gene: TRBJ2-7; v_gene: TRBV7-2; d_gene: TRBD2; abundance: .; CDR3nt: TGTGCCAGCAGCTTCTTCCTAGCGGGACCTTACGAGCAGTACTTC; CDR3aa: CASSFFLAGPYEQYF
j_gene: TRBJ2-1; v_gene: TRBV29-1; d_gene: .; abundance: .; CDR3nt: TGCAGCGTCGCTAGCAGGGCTAATGAGCAGTTCTTC; CDR3aa: CSVASRANEQFF
j_gene: TRBJ2-1; v_gene: TRBV9; d_gene: .; abundance: .; CDR3nt: TGTGCCAGCAGCCCACCTGGCGGAATTGAGCAGTTCTTC; CDR3aa: CASSPPGGIEQFF
j_gene: TRBJ2-1; v_gene: TRBV20-1; d_gene: .; abundance: .; CDR3nt: TGCAGTGCTAGAGTGGTTAGCGGAAGGTACAATGAGCAGTTCTTC; CDR3aa: CSARVVSGRYNEQFF
j_gene: TRBJ2-5; v_gene: TRBV7-2; d_gene: .; abundance: few; CDR3nt: TGTGCCAGCAGCTTAACGCAAGTACAAGAGACCCAGTACTTC; CDR3aa: CASSLTQVQETQYF
j_gene: TRBJ2-2; v_gene: TRBV14; d_gene: .; abundance: few; CDR3nt: TGTGCCAGCAGCCAAGAGTCAGGACTATTTAACACCGGGGAGCTGTTTTTT; CDR3aa: CASSQESGLFNTGELFF
j_gene: TRBJ1-2; v_gene: TRBV5-5; d_gene: TRBD1; abundance: few; CDR3nt: TGTGCCAGCAGTCGAGGGGGCGAGAACTATGGCTACACCTTC; CDR3aa: CASSRGGENYGYTF
j_gene: TRBJ2-5; v_gene: TRBV5-1; d_gene: .; abundance: .; CDR3nt: TGCGCCAGCAGCTCAGAGGGGGAGACCCAGTACTTC; CDR3aa: CASSSEGETQYF
j_gene: TRBJ2-7; v_gene: TRBV7-8; d_gene: .; abundance: .; CDR3nt: TGTGCCAGCAGCCCGAGGGAATACGAGCAGTACTTC; CDR3aa: CASSPREYEQYF
j_gene: TRBJ2-6; v_gene: TRBV25-1; d_gene: .; abundance: .; CDR3nt: TGTGCCAGCAGTCCAGGGTTTCGTGGGGCCAACGTCCTGACTTTC; CDR3aa: CASSPGFRGANVLTF
j_gene: TRBJ2-2; v_gene: TRBV11-3; d_gene: .; abundance: .; CDR3nt: TGTGCCAGCAGCTTGGAGACTCCCACCGGGGAGCTGTTTTTT; CDR3aa: CASSLETPTGELFF
j_gene: TRBJ1-4; v_gene: TRBV25-1; d_gene: .; abundance: .; CDR3nt: TGTGCCAGCAGTGACCTAACAGAGTCTAATGAAAAACTGTTTTTT; CDR3aa: CASSDLTESNEKLFF
j_gene: TRBJ2-5; v_gene: TRBV20-1; d_gene: TRBD2; abundance: .; CDR3nt: TGCTTCTCGAGGGCGGGGGGGACCCAGTACTTC; CDR3aa: CFSRAGGTQYF
j_gene: TRBJ2-5; v_gene: TRBV12-3/TRBV12-4; d_gene: .; abundance: .; CDR3nt: TGTGCCAGCAGTTCGGGTCCCCTAGCCCAAGGTCGGACCCAGTACTTC; CDR3aa: CASSSGPLAQGRTQYF
j_gene: TRBJ2-1; v_gene: TRBV6-2/TRBV6-3; d_gene: TRBD2; abundance: .; CDR3nt: TGTGCCAGCAGTTACTCAGGCGGGAGTCTCCCCAATGAGCAGTTCTTC; CDR3aa: CASSYSGGSLPNEQFF
j_gene: TRBJ2-6; v_gene: TRBV12-3/TRBV12-4; d_gene: .; abundance: .; CDR3nt: TGTGCCAGCAGGAACAGCTTCTCTGGGGCCAACGTCCTGACTTTC; CDR3aa: CASRNSFSGANVLTF
j_gene: TRBJ2-5; v_gene: TRBV25-1; d_gene: .; abundance: few; CDR3nt: TGTGCCAGTTCAATATGGACAGAGAAAGAGACCCAGTACTTC; CDR3aa: CASSIWTEKETQYF
j_gene: TRBJ2-5; v_gene: TRBV6-5; d_gene: .; abundance: .; CDR3nt: TGTGCCAGCAGTTACTCCAGGGAAGAAGAGACCCAGTACTTC; CDR3aa: CASSYSREEETQYF
j_gene: TRBJ2-3; v_gene: TRBV7-8; d_gene: .; abundance: few; CDR3nt: TGTGCCAGCAGCTTAGGTCTGACGCCTAGCACAGATACGCAGTATTTT; CDR3aa: CASSLGLTPSTDTQYF
j_gene: TRBJ2-1; v_gene: TRBV6-9; d_gene: TRBD2; abundance: .; CDR3nt: TGTGCCAGCATTTATAGCGGGAGGGCCGGAAATGAGCAGTTCTTC; CDR3aa: CASIYSGRAGNEQFF
j_gene: TRBJ2-5; v_gene: TRBV20-1; d_gene: .; abundance: .; CDR3nt: TGCAGTGCTGGCCGGGACGGCCAAGAGACCCAGTACTTC; CDR3aa: CSAGRDGQETQYF
j_gene: TRBJ1-5; v_gene: TRBV6-2/TRBV6-3; d_gene: TRBD1; abundance: .; CDR3nt: TGTGCCAGCAGTCGTCCGGGACAGGGGGCTGGACAGCCCCAGCATTTT; CDR3aa: CASSRPGQGAGQPQHF
j_gene: TRBJ2-1; v_gene: TRBV12-3/TRBV12-4; d_gene: .; abundance: few; CDR3nt: TGTGCCAGCAAGCCGGACACTTACAATGAGCAGTTCTTC; CDR3aa: CASKPDTYNEQFF
j_gene: TRBJ1-1; v_gene: TRBV29-1; d_gene: TRBD1; abundance: few; CDR3nt: TGCAGCGTTCGCAGGGGGATAATGAACACTGAAGCTTTCTTT; CDR3aa: CSVRRGIMNTEAFF
j_gene: TRBJ1-3; v_gene: TRBV6-5; d_gene: .; abundance: .; CDR3nt: TGTGCCAGCACCTCGCTAGGAGTTGGTGGAAACACCATATATTTT; CDR3aa: CASTSLGVGGNTIYF
j_gene: TRBJ2-1; v_gene: TRBV20-1; d_gene: TRBD2; abundance: few; CDR3nt: TGCAGTGCTGACTTGAGTCAAACTAGCGGGGGGTACAATGAGCAGTTCTTC; CDR3aa: CSADLSQTSGGYNEQFF